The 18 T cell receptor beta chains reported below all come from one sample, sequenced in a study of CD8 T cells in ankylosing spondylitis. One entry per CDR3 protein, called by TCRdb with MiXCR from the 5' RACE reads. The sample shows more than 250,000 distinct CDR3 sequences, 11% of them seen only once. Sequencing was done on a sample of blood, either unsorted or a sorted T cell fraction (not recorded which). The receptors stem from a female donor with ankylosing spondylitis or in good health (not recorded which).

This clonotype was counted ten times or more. CDR3: CASSRLVDLMAFEQYF. As DNA, the CDR3 is TGTGCCAGCAGCCGCCTAGTCGACTTAATGGCCTTCGAGCAGTACTTC. V is TRBV4-2 and J is TRBJ2-7; D call uncertain. This CDR3 is 16 amino acids long. Germline lookup yields CDR1 LGHNA and CDR2 YNFKEQ. V lost 4 bases to trimming and J lost 6 bases, with 22 bases between them.

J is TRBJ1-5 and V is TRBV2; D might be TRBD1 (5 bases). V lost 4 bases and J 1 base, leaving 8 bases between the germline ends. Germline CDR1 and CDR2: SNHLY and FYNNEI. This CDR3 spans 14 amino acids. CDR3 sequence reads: CASSVGGSNQPQHF. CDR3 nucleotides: TGTGCCAGCAGTGTGGGGGGAAGCAATCAGCCCCAGCATTTT.

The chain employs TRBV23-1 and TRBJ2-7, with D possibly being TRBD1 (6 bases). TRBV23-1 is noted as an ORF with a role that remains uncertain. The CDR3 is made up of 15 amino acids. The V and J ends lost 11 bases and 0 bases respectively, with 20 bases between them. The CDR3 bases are TGCGCCCCTATGCAATGGGGGCCCAACTCCTACGAGCAGTACTTC. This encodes CAPMQWGPNSYEQYF.

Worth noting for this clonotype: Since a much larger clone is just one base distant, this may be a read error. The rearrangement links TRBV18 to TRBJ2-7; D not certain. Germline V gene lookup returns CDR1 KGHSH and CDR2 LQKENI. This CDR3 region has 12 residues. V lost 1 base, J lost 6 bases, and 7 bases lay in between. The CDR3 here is CASSPRGVEQYF. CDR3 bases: TGTGCCAGCTCACCACGTGGGGTCGAGCAGTACTTC.

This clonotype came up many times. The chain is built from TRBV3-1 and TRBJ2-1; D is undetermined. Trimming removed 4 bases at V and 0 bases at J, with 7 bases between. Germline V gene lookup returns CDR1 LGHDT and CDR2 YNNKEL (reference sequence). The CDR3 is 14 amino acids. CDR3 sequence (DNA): TGTGCCAGCAGCCCGGCTCGCTCCTACAATGAGCAGTTCTTC. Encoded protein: CASSPARSYNEQFF.

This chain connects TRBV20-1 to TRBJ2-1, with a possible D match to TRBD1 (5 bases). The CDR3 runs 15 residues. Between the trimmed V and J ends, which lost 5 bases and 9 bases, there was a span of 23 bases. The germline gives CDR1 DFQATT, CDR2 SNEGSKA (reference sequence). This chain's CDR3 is CSAGWGGSPSGEQFF. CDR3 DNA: TGCAGTGCTGGGTGGGGCGGCTCCCCGTCGGGTGAGCAGTTCTTC.

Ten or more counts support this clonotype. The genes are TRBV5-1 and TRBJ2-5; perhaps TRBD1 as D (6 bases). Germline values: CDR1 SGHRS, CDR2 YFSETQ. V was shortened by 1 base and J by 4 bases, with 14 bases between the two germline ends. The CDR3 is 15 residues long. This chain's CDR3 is CASSLSLGARETQYF. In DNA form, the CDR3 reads TGCGCCAGCAGCTTGTCATTGGGGGCACGAGAGACCCAGTACTTC.

The CDR3 nucleotides are TGTGCCAGCAGCAACGGGAGTGACAATGAGCAGTTCTTC. Translating gives CASSNGSDNEQFF. The V gene is TRBV21-1, the J gene TRBJ2-1; the D segment call TRBD2 is taken from the table without a DNA check. TRBV21-1 is a recognized pseudogene. The CDR3 covers 13 residues.

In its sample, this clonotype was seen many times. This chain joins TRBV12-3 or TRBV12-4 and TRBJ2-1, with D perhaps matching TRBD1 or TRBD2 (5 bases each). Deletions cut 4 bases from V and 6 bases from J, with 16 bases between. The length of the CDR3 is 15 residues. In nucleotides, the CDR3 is TGTGCCAGCAGTTATCCCCCCGGGACCACCAATGAGCAGTTCTTC. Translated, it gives CASSYPPGTTNEQFF.

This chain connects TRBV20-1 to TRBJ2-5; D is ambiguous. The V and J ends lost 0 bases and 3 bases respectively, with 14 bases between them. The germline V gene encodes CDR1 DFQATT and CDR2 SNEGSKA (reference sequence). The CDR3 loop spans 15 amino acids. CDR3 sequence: CSARDIVGRKETQYF. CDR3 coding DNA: TGCAGTGCTAGAGATATAGTTGGGCGGAAAGAGACCCAGTACTTC.

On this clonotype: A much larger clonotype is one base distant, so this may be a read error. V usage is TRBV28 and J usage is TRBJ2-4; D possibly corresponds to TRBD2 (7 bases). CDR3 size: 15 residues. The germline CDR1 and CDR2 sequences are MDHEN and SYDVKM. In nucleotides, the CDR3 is TGTGCCAGCAGTTTATCCGTGGGGGGGCGAAACATTCAGTGCTTC. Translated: CASSLSVGGRNIQCF.

CDR3 loop: CASSEAGANTEAFF. The CDR3 DNA reads TGTGCCAGCAGTGAGGCCGGGGCGAACACTGAAGCTTTCTTT. J is TRBJ1-1 and V is TRBV2; D possibly corresponds to TRBD1 (5 bases). V lost 3 bases and J lost 1, with 9 bases in between. There are 14 residues in the CDR3. Per germline, CDR1 SNHLY and CDR2 FYNNEI.

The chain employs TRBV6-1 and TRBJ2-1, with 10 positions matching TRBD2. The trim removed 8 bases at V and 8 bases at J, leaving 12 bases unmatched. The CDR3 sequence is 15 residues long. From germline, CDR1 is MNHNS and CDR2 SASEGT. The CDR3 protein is CASWESLAGKHEQFF. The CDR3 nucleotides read TGTGCCAGCTGGGAGTCACTAGCGGGAAAGCATGAGCAGTTCTTC.

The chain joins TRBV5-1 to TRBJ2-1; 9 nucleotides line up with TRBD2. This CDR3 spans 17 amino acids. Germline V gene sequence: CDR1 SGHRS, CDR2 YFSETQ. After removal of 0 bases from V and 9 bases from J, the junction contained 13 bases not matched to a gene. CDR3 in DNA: TGCGCCAGCAGCTTGGCCGGAAGTAGCGGGGGATGGGGTGAGCAGTTCTTC. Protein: CASSLAGSSGGWGEQFF.

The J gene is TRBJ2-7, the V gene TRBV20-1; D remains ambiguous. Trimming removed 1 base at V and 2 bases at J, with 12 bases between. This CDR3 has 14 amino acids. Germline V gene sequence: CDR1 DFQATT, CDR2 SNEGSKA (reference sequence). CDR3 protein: CSARVSASTYEQYF. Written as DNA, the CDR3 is TGCAGTGCTAGAGTGTCGGCGTCCACCTACGAGCAGTACTTC.

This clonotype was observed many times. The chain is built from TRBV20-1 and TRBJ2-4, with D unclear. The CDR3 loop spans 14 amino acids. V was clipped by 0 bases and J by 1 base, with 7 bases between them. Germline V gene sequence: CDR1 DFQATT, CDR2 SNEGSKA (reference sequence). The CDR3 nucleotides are TGCAGTGCTAGAGATACCGGGGCCAAAAACATTCAGTACTTC. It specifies CSARDTGAKNIQYF.

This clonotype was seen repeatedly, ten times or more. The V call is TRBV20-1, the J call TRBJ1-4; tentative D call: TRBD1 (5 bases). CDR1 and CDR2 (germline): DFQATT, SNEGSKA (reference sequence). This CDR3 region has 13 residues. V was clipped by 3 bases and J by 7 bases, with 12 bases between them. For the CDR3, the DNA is TGCAGTGCTAGTCTGGGAAGGGGTGAAAAACTGTTTTTT. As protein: CSASLGRGEKLFF.

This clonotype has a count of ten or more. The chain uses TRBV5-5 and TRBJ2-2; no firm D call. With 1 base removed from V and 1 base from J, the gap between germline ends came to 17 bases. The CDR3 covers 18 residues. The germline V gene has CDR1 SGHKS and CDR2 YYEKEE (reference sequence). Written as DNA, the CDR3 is TGTGCCAGCAGCTTGTGGGCACCCTTCGCGAGGAACACCGGGGAGCTGTTTTTT. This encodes CASSLWAPFARNTGELFF.